The 7 T cell receptor beta chains below come from one sample, sequenced in a study of blood T cell repertoires in COVID-19. Sequencing used immunoSEQ multiplex PCR; TCRdb keeps in-frame clones, though not all of them. The sample carries over 150,000 clones, 82% recorded once. The source material was peripheral blood. These receptors were obtained from a woman older than 75 with active or convalescent COVID-19.

The chain combines TRBV2 with TRBJ2-6; no reliable D call. CDR3 size: 15 residues. With 3 bases removed from V and 2 bases from J, the gap between germline ends came to 8 bases. CDR1 is SNHLY, CDR2 FYNNEI, per germline. CDR3 coding DNA: TGTGCCAGCAGTGATGCAAGCCCTGGGGCCAACGTCCTGACTTTC. Translating gives CASSDASPGANVLTF.

This clone has a handful of counts. The chain recombines TRBV12-3 or TRBV12-4 with TRBJ1-1; D perhaps matches TRBD1 (6 bases). V lost 5 bases to trimming and J lost 6 bases, with 10 bases between them. The CDR3 totals 12 residues. The CDR3 reads CASSTQGPEAFF. The CDR3 DNA sequence: TGTGCCAGCAGTACACAGGGTCCTGAAGCTTTCTTT.

This chain links TRBV5-6 with TRBJ2-1, with D possibly being TRBD1 (5 bases). Germline CDR1 is SGHDT and CDR2 is YYEEEE. The CDR3 contains 16 residues. Deletions cut 4 bases from V and 4 bases from J, with 18 bases between. CDR3 sequence (DNA): TGTGCCAGCAGCCCAAGTTCAACCCAGGGTTACAATGAGCAGTTCTTC. It specifies CASSPSSTQGYNEQFF.

This clone was observed a single time. The chain combines TRBV5-1 with TRBJ1-3; unclear D gene. The V end was cut by 5 bases, the J end by 0 bases, with 15 bases between. This CDR3 is built from 16 residues. CDR1 and CDR2 (germline): SGHRS, YFSETQ. CDR3 protein: CASSHPPGGSGNTIYF. Here the CDR3 DNA reads TGCGCCAGCAGTCATCCCCCAGGAGGCTCTGGAAACACCATATATTTT. Combining the CDR3 with reference TRBV5-1 and TRBJ1-3 gives the whole variable domain KAGVTQTPRYLIKTRGQQVTLSCSPISGHRSVSWYQQTPGQGLQFLFEYFSETQRNKGNFPGRFSGRQFSNSRSEMNVSTLELGDSALYLCASSHPPGGSGNTIYFGEGSWLTVV.

This clone was observed a handful of times. This chain uses TRBV19 with TRBJ2-3; 7 bases are shared with TRBD1. CDR3 length: 16 residues. CDR1 is LNHDA, CDR2 SQIVND, per germline (reference sequence). With V trimmed by 5 bases and J by 3 bases, 11 bases remained unmatched. CDR3 in amino acids: CASSPRKGASTDTQYF. The DNA for the CDR3 is TGTGCCAGTAGTCCCCGAAAGGGGGCGTCGACAGATACGCAGTATTTT.

This chain joins TRBV19 and TRBJ2-6; 8 bases agree with TRBD1. The CDR3 is 17 residues long. The germline V gene has CDR1 LNHDA and CDR2 SQIVND (reference sequence). With 6 bases clipped from V and 4 bases from J, the junction kept 11 bases outside the gene matches. The CDR3 is CASSPGTGPRGANVLTF. CDR3 sequence (DNA): TGTGCCAGTAGCCCCGGGACAGGTCCCCGGGGGGCCAACGTCCTGACTTTC.

This chain joins TRBV10-2 and TRBJ2-1; 15 nucleotides match TRBD2. The germline CDR1 and CDR2 sequences are WSHSY and SAAADI. This CDR3 contains 20 residues. Unmatched junction bases numbered 7, after V lost 1 base and J lost 0 bases. CDR3 sequence reads: CASSELEGLAGGSSYNEQFF. The CDR3 DNA reads TGCGCCAGCAGTGAGTTGGAGGGACTAGCGGGGGGAAGCTCCTACAATGAGCAGTTCTTC.